The present TCR beta chain was sequenced within a study of blood T cell repertoires in COVID-19. Here immunoSEQ multiplex PCR was the method, and the copy in TCRdb shows in-frame clones only, minus some. The sample lists about 260,000 clones, around 90% occurring once. V was clipped by 4 bases and J by 5 bases, with 18 bases between them. This CDR3 is built from 15 residues. CDR1 is MNHEY and CDR2 is SVGAGI in the germline V gene. The chain has TRBV6-5 and TRBJ2-7, with TRBD1 as a possible D gene (6 bases). The sequencing sample was made of peripheral blood. The receptor comes from a woman between 50 and 59 years old who had recovered from COVID-19. Here the CDR3 DNA reads TGTGCCAGCAGTTCCCAGACGGGACATCTAAACGAGCAGTACTTC. Translating it yields CASSSQTGHLNEQYF.